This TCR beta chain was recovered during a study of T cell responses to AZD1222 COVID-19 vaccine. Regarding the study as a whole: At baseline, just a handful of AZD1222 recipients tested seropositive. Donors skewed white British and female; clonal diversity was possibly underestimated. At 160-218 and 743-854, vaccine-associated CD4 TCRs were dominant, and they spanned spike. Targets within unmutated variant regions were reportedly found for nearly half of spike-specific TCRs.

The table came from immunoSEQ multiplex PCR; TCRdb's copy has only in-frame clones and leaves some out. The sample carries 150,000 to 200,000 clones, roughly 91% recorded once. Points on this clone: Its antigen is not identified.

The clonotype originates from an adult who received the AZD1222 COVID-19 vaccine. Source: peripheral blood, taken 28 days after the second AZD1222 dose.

The CDR3: CASSYLDLGETQYF. Written as DNA, the CDR3 is TGTGCCAGCAGTTACCTGGACCTCGGGGAGACCCAGTACTTC. The rearrangement joins TRBV6-2 or TRBV6-3 to TRBJ2-5, with D hard to call. Germline V gene lookup returns CDR1 MNHEY and CDR2 SVGEGT. This CDR3 contains 14 residues. With 2 bases removed from V and 5 bases from J, the gap between germline ends came to 12 bases.